These 10 T cell receptor beta chains came from one sample sequenced in a study of early T cells in non-severe SARS-CoV-2 infection. From the 5' RACE reads, TCRdb called clonotypes with MiXCR, one entry per CDR3 protein. The top ten clones hold roughly 4% of a sample with 45,000 to 55,000 distinct CDR3 sequences, roughly 6.2% of them seen once. The specimen sequenced was whole blood. All receptors come from an adult who was a healthcare worker with PCR-confirmed SARS-CoV-2 infection or an uninfected control (not recorded which).

This clonotype was seen ten or more times. The chain couples TRBV18 to TRBJ2-3; 8 bases fit TRBD1. The V segment lost 3 bases and the J segment 3 bases; nucleotides outside the gene matches: 2. Germline V lookup: CDR1 KGHSH, CDR2 LQKENI. CDR3 size: 14 residues. As DNA, the CDR3 is TGTGCCAGCTCACCGCGACAGGGGACAGATACGCAGTATTTT. Translated: CASSPRQGTDTQYF.

V is TRBV29-1 and J is TRBJ2-1; 8 nucleotides line up with TRBD1. The ends lost 6 bases at V and 4 bases at J; junction bases unmatched: 11. Germline V gene data show CDR1 as SQVTM and CDR2 as ANQGSEA. The CDR3 runs to 15 residues. The CDR3 region is CSVLGQGEAYNEQFF. The CDR3 DNA reads as TGCAGCGTACTCGGACAGGGAGAGGCTTACAATGAGCAGTTCTTC.

This clonotype was detected many times. The V gene is TRBV7-2, the J gene TRBJ1-2, with 11 bases lining up with TRBD1. The CDR3 is 16 amino acids. V gave up 4 bases and J gave up 1 base; unmatched junction bases: 5. Per the germline V gene, CDR1 is SGHTA and CDR2 is FQGNSA. The CDR3 bases are TGTGCCAGCAGCTCCCGGGACAGGGGGTTTAACTATGGCTACACCTTC. Protein product: CASSSRDRGFNYGYTF. Based on the CDR3 plus reference TRBV7-2 and TRBJ1-2, the full variable domain is GAGVSQSPSNKVTEKGKDVELRCDPISGHTALYWYRQSLGQGLEFLIYFQGNSAPDKSGLPSDRFSAERTGGSVSTLTIQRTQQEDSAVYLCASSSRDRGFNYGYTFGSGTRLTVV.

J is TRBJ2-7 and V is TRBV7-2, with D uncertain. Per germline, CDR1 SGHTA and CDR2 FQGNSA. This CDR3 is built from 15 residues. The V gene lost 5 bases and the J gene lost 0 bases, with 14 bases spanning the gap. The CDR3: CASSPQLLSSYEQYF. The CDR3 region has the DNA TGTGCCAGCAGCCCACAGCTACTGAGCTCCTACGAGCAGTACTTC. Variable domain in full (rest from reference TRBV7-2 and TRBJ2-7): GAGVSQSPSNKVTEKGKDVELRCDPISGHTALYWYRQSLGQGLEFLIYFQGNSAPDKSGLPSDRFSAERTGGSVSTLTIQRTQQEDSAVYLCASSPQLLSSYEQYFGPGTRLTVT.

This clonotype came up many times. The V call is TRBV12-3 or TRBV12-4, the J call TRBJ1-1; D uncertain. The CDR3 is 14 amino acids. V lost 2 bases and J lost 3, with 10 bases in between. DNA of the CDR3: TGTGCCAGCAGTTTAAACGGGAGATACACTGAAGCTTTCTTT. Its protein product is CASSLNGRYTEAFF.

This clonotype was counted many times. The chain combines TRBV4-2 with TRBJ1-6; no firm D call. The CDR3 extends over 15 amino acids. V lost 7 bases and J lost 0, with 10 bases in between. Germline CDR1 LGHNA, CDR2 YNFKEQ. CDR3 in DNA: TGTGCCAGCACGGACGGGAGCTCCTATAATTCACCCCTCCACTTT. This sequence encodes CASTDGSSYNSPLHF.

This clonotype was recorded a few times. The chain uses TRBV10-3 and TRBJ1-1, with 9 nucleotides matching TRBD1. Per the germline V gene, CDR1 is ENHRY and CDR2 is SYGVKD. The CDR3 is made up of 13 amino acids. V shed 8 bases, J shed 1 base, and the junction held 2 bases outside the gene matches. The DNA for the CDR3 is TGTGCCATCGGGGGACAGGGGAACACTGAAGCTTTCTTT. Translation: CAIGGQGNTEAFF.

There are many counts of this clonotype. The chain employs TRBV12-3 or TRBV12-4 and TRBJ1-1; D ambiguous. V was pared by 6 bases and J by 0 bases, with 2 bases between. The CDR3 runs 11 residues. In nucleotides, the CDR3 is TGTGCCAGCAGGATGAACACTGAAGCTTTCTTT. It is translated as CASRMNTEAFF.

This clonotype was observed many times. CDR3 nucleotides: TGCAGTGCTAGCCCGGACACTAATTCACCCCTCCACTTT. It encodes CSASPDTNSPLHF. The V gene is TRBV20-1, the J gene TRBJ1-6; perhaps TRBD1 as D (5 bases). The CDR3 spans 13 residues. The V gene lost 3 bases and the J gene lost 6 bases, with 9 bases spanning the gap. CDR1 is DFQATT, CDR2 SNEGSKA, per germline (reference sequence).

This clonotype was observed at least ten times. The chain is built from TRBV20-1 and TRBJ2-5; the match to TRBD2 covers 11 bases. Trimming removed 3 bases from V and 5 bases from J; junction bases left unmatched: 8. Germline CDR1 is DFQATT and CDR2 is SNEGSKA (reference sequence). The CDR3 length is 15 residues. CDR3 DNA sequence: TGCAGTGCTAGCCTACTAGCGGGGGATGTTGAGACCCAGTACTTC. Protein product: CSASLLAGDVETQYF.